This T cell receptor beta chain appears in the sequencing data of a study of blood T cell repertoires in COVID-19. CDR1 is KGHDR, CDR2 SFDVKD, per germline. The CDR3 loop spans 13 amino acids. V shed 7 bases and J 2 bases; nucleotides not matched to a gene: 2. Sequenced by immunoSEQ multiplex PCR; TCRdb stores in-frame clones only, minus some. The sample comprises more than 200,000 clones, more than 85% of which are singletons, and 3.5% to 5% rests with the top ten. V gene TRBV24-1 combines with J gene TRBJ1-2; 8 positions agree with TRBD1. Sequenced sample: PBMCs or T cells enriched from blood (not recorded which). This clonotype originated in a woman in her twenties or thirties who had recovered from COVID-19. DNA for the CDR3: TGTGCCACCAGCCGGGACAGGAACTATGGCTACACCTTC. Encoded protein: CATSRDRNYGYTF.